Shown below are 29 T cell receptor beta chains from a single sample sequenced in a study of cytomegalovirus exposure and HLA in healthy donors. The PCR had 60 Vbeta and 13 Jbeta primers. The protocol was immunoSEQ multiplex PCR, while the TCRdb copy is restricted to in-frame clones and leaves out a portion. The sample holds over 200,000 clones, 77% seen once. Source material: PBMCs. These receptors all come from a woman between 55 and 75 years old in good health and CMV-seropositive.

The chain has TRBV4-2 and TRBJ2-5, with 8 nucleotides matching TRBD2. Germline lookup yields CDR1 LGHNA and CDR2 YNFKEQ. J gave up 4 bases and V 0 bases, and 4 bases lay outside the gene matches. This CDR3 has 15 residues. The CDR3 nucleotides read TGTGCCAGCAGCCAAGAAGAACGGGGGGGAGAGACCCAGTACTTC. Its translation is CASSQEERGGETQYF.

V is TRBV11-2 and J is TRBJ2-5; perhaps TRBD2 as D (6 bases). In germline, CDR1 is SGHAT, CDR2 FQNNGV. Trimming took 3 bases from V and 3 from J, leaving 11 bases between them. The CDR3 is made up of 14 amino acids. The CDR3 bases are TGTGCCAGCAGCTTGGGACTTAGGGAAGAGACCCAGTACTTC. Its translation: CASSLGLREETQYF.

The rearrangement uses TRBV6-5 and TRBJ2-3, with D perhaps matching TRBD1 (5 bases). The CDR3 runs to 14 residues. V was cut by 6 bases and J by 5 bases, with 15 bases left in between. Germline V gene data show CDR1 as MNHEY and CDR2 as SVGAGI. CDR3 loop: CASSSGWSKDTQYF. The CDR3 DNA is TGTGCCAGCAGCTCAGGGTGGTCGAAAGATACGCAGTATTTT.

The genes are TRBV5-5 and TRBJ2-7; D is unclear. Germline V gene data show CDR1 as SGHKS and CDR2 as YYEKEE (reference sequence). CDR3 length equals 11 residues. Trimming took off 2 bases at V and 4 bases at J, with 4 bases between the two ends. The CDR3 reads CASSFNYEQYF. The CDR3 region has the DNA TGTGCCAGCAGCTTTAATTACGAGCAGTACTTC.

The V gene is TRBV4-2, the J gene TRBJ1-3; 8 bases align to TRBD1. Germline lookup yields CDR1 LGHNA and CDR2 YNFKEQ. The trim removed 1 base at V and 4 bases at J, leaving 3 bases unmatched. There are 15 residues in the CDR3. CDR3 DNA: TGTGCCAGCAGCCAAGCTTGGGACAGGGGAAACACCATATATTTT. Its translation: CASSQAWDRGNTIYF.

In DNA form, the CDR3 reads TGTGCCAGTAGGGCAGGGATCAATGAGCAGTTCTTC. Protein product: CASRAGINEQFF. The chain links TRBV19 to TRBJ2-1; a possible D gene is TRBD1 (5 bases). CDR1 and CDR2 (germline): LNHDA, SQIVND (reference sequence). The CDR3 contains 12 residues. V was clipped by 6 bases and J by 6 bases, with 9 bases between them. Drawing the rest from reference TRBV19 and TRBJ2-1, the complete variable domain is DGGITQSPKYLFRKEGQNVTLSCEQNLNHDAMYWYRQDPGQGLRLIYYSQIVNDFQKGDIAEGYSVSREKKESFPLTVTSAQKNPTAFYLCASRAGINEQFFGPGTRLTVL.

This clone was observed a few times. The rearrangement links TRBV4-2 to TRBJ1-5; 8 nucleotides match TRBD1. The J segment lost 7 bases and the V segment lost 4 bases, leaving 12 bases of the junction unmatched. CDR3 size: 16 residues. Germline CDR1 LGHNA, CDR2 YNFKEQ. The CDR3 reads CASSPDQAGGGQPQHF. As DNA, the CDR3 is TGTGCCAGCAGCCCAGACCAGGCAGGGGGCGGGCAGCCCCAGCATTTT.

The genes are TRBV5-1 and TRBJ2-7, with D uncertain. This CDR3 is built from 14 residues. The germline CDR1 and CDR2 sequences are SGHRS and YFSETQ. V lost 0 bases to trimming and J lost 3 bases, with 10 bases between them. CDR3 sequence reads: CASSLAPENYEQYF. In DNA form, the CDR3 reads TGCGCCAGCAGCTTGGCGCCAGAAAACTACGAGCAGTACTTC.

The chain combines TRBV7-2 with TRBJ2-7; 9 positions agree with TRBD1. With 5 bases clipped from V and 2 bases from J, the junction kept 7 bases outside the gene matches. The CDR3 has 15 residues. Germline V CDR1 and CDR2: SGHTA, FQGNSA. CDR3 residues: CASSLNRGPPYEQYF. The CDR3 nucleotides read TGTGCCAGCAGCCTTAACAGGGGGCCGCCCTACGAGCAGTACTTC.

This clone was counted a few times. V gene TRBV27 combines with J gene TRBJ1-2; 10 bases are shared with TRBD1. The CDR3 covers 14 residues. The V gene's germline CDR1 is MNHEY and CDR2 SMNVEV (reference sequence). The V segment lost 6 bases and the J segment 4 bases; nucleotides outside the gene matches: 5. The CDR3 DNA is TGTGCCAGCAGGACGGGACAGGGGACCTATGGCTACACCTTC. Its translation: CASRTGQGTYGYTF.

V gene TRBV27 combines with J gene TRBJ2-2, with D perhaps matching TRBD2 (5 bases). Looked up from germline, CDR1 is MNHEY and CDR2 is SMNVEV (reference sequence). The germline V and J ends were trimmed by 9 bases and 0 bases, with 8 bases remaining between them. CDR3 length equals 13 residues. The CDR3 spells CASRAANTGELFF. CDR3 nucleotide sequence: TGTGCCAGTCGAGCGGCGAACACCGGGGAGCTGTTTTTT.

This clone was seen only a few times. The chain employs TRBV6-4 and TRBJ2-1; D may be TRBD2 (5 bases). The CDR3 runs 15 residues. The germline gives CDR1 MRHNA, CDR2 SNTAGT. Trimming left V 6 bases short and J 6 bases short, with 18 bases between. The CDR3 here is CASSHSVGDPNEQFF. The DNA of the CDR3 is TGTGCCAGCAGCCATAGCGTCGGTGACCCCAATGAGCAGTTCTTC.

The V gene is TRBV27, the J gene TRBJ2-1; D unresolved. CDR1 is MNHEY, CDR2 SMNVEV, per germline (reference sequence). Deletions cut 6 bases from V and 2 bases from J, with 8 bases between. The CDR3 totals 13 residues. The CDR3 loop reads CASSLEPYNEQFF. CDR3 in DNA: TGTGCCAGCAGCCTTGAGCCCTACAATGAGCAGTTCTTC.

The rearrangement joins TRBV7-2 to TRBJ1-2; TRBD1 aligns across 9 bases. The CDR3 is made up of 16 amino acids. Germline values: CDR1 SGHTA, CDR2 FQGNSA. Trimming took 5 bases from V and 6 from J; bases not matched to a gene: 13. The CDR3 here is CASSQGQGRGTNGYTF. The CDR3 DNA reads as TGTGCCAGCAGCCAAGGACAGGGGAGGGGAACCAATGGCTACACCTTC.

This chain joins TRBV10-2 and TRBJ2-1; TRBD2 agrees at 11 bases. The V gene's germline CDR1 is WSHSY and CDR2 SAAADI. J lost 5 bases, V lost 4 bases, and 4 bases had no gene match. This CDR3 has 15 amino acids. CDR3 residues: CASSGGLAVNNEQFF. CDR3 nucleotide sequence: TGCGCCAGCAGTGGGGGACTAGCGGTAAACAATGAGCAGTTCTTC.

The V gene is TRBV7-9, the J gene TRBJ2-2; 10 nucleotides agree with TRBD2. Per the germline V gene, CDR1 is SEHNR and CDR2 is FQNEAQ (reference sequence). This CDR3 contains 16 residues. Trimming took 5 bases from V and 1 from J; bases not matched to a gene: 4. CDR3 DNA: TGTGCCAGCAGCGATCTAGCGGGGGAGAACACCGGGGAGCTGTTTTTT. Protein product: CASSDLAGENTGELFF.

This chain joins TRBV5-1 and TRBJ1-3; D ambiguous. Trimming took 4 bases from V and 0 from J, leaving 11 bases between them. Looked up from germline, CDR1 is SGHRS and CDR2 is YFSETQ. The CDR3 has 15 amino acids. CDR3 nucleotides: TGCGCCAGCAGCACGGGGAGGAGCTCTGGAAACACCATATATTTT. Translating gives CASSTGRSSGNTIYF.

The genes are TRBV4-1 and TRBJ2-2, with TRBD2 matching over 8 bases. The germline CDR1 and CDR2 sequences are MGHRA and YSYEKL. CDR3 length: 16 residues. After removal of 0 bases from V and 4 bases from J, the junction contained 4 bases not matched to a gene. In nucleotides, the CDR3 is TGCGCCAGCAGCCAAGAACCGGGAGGGCCCACCGGGGAGCTGTTTTTT. Its translation is CASSQEPGGPTGELFF.

A word on this clone: Its ends do not fully match the called genes, so a read error is possible. The chain carries TRBV7-9 and TRBJ1-2; a possible D gene is TRBD1 (5 bases). Looked up from germline, CDR1 is SEHNR and CDR2 is FQNEAQ (reference sequence). The CDR3 is 15 amino acids. Written as DNA, the CDR3 is TGTTCCAGCAGCGTAGGGGCTGGGGGGAAACTTGGCTACACCTTC. Its translation is CSSSVGAGGKLGYTF.

The CDR3 coding sequence is TGCGCCAGCAGCCAAGGTGCAGGGCCTGGCGGGCCCCAGCATTTT. Its translation is CASSQGAGPGGPQHF. This chain uses TRBV4-3 with TRBJ1-5; possibly TRBD1 for D (5 bases). Trimming left V 1 base short and J 9 bases short, with 16 bases between. This CDR3 has 15 residues. Germline CDR1 reads LGHNA; CDR2 reads YSLEER.

The chain couples TRBV18 to TRBJ2-7; tentative D call: TRBD2 (6 bases). This CDR3 region has 14 residues. V was pared by 3 bases and J by 6 bases, with 15 bases between. The germline CDR1 and CDR2 sequences are KGHSH and LQKENI. CDR3 residues: CASSPRRAAFEQYF. The DNA of the CDR3 is TGTGCCAGCTCACCTCGGAGGGCAGCCTTCGAGCAGTACTTC.

J is TRBJ1-1 and V is TRBV7-9; D perhaps matches TRBD1 (6 bases). The length of the CDR3 is 16 residues. Per the germline V gene, CDR1 is SEHNR and CDR2 is FQNEAQ (reference sequence). V gave up 5 bases and J gave up 6 bases, with 22 bases separating them. Here the CDR3 DNA reads TGTGCCAGCAGCCTCCGTCCCGGGACGGGGGGCGCTGAAGCTTTCTTT. It yields the protein CASSLRPGTGGAEAFF.

The V gene is TRBV4-2, the J gene TRBJ1-2; no firm D call. The V gene's germline CDR1 is LGHNA and CDR2 YNFKEQ. CDR3 size: 16 residues. V was pared by 0 bases and J by 4 bases, with 15 bases between. CDR3 in DNA: TGTGCCAGCAGCCAAGATGGCCGGGAGTTGGGCTATGGCTACACCTTC. Translating it yields CASSQDGRELGYGYTF.

The gene calls are TRBV4-1 and TRBJ2-2, with 7 nucleotides matching TRBD1. CDR1 and CDR2 from the germline V gene are MGHRA and YSYEKL. This CDR3 has 15 residues. The ends lost 6 bases at V and 3 bases at J; junction bases unmatched: 7. The CDR3 is CASRPGTVHTGELFF. The CDR3 region has the DNA TGCGCCAGCAGGCCCGGGACAGTACACACCGGGGAGCTGTTTTTT.

This clone showed up just a few times. V gene TRBV11-3 combines with J gene TRBJ2-7; TRBD1 matches 10 bases. The V gene's germline CDR1 is SGHNT and CDR2 YENEEA. The CDR3 has 16 residues. Unmatched junction bases numbered 9, after V lost 5 bases and J lost 2 bases. The CDR3 here is CASSPGDRGETYEQYF. Here the CDR3 DNA reads TGTGCCAGCAGCCCAGGGGACAGGGGCGAAACCTACGAGCAGTACTTC.

The gene calls are TRBV6-5 and TRBJ1-1; D gene unclear. From germline, CDR1 is MNHEY and CDR2 SVGAGI. This CDR3 region has 13 residues. V was shortened by 5 bases and J by 2 bases, with 9 bases between the two germline ends. The CDR3 sequence is CASSPHINTEAFF. The CDR3 coding sequence is TGTGCCAGCAGTCCTCACATCAACACTGAAGCTTTCTTT.

The gene calls are TRBV7-2 and TRBJ2-1; 12 bases fit TRBD1. Per germline, CDR1 SGHTA and CDR2 FQGNSA. This CDR3 comprises 12 residues. V gave up 5 bases and J gave up 14 bases; unmatched junction bases: 4. CDR3 residues: CASSLGTGGKFF. The DNA for the CDR3 is TGTGCCAGCAGCCTCGGGACAGGGGGCAAGTTCTTC.

The chain is built from TRBV27 and TRBJ2-7, with D possibly TRBD1 on 6 matching bases. Trimming took off 6 bases at V and 2 bases at J, with 17 bases between the two ends. The germline V gene has CDR1 MNHEY and CDR2 SMNVEV (reference sequence). The CDR3 contains 15 residues. CDR3 loop: CASSEGTGQAYEQYF. CDR3 nucleotides: TGTGCCAGCAGCGAAGGCACAGGGCAAGCCTACGAGCAGTACTTC.

In this sample, this clone turned up once. J is TRBJ2-1 and V is TRBV19; D gene unclear. The CDR3 totals 14 residues. The ends were cut back, 7 bases at V and 7 bases at J, with 17 bases in the middle. Germline-derived CDR1 and CDR2 are LNHDA and SQIVND (reference sequence). CDR3 DNA sequence: TGTGCCAGTAATGGGCAGGCCGATGGGAATGAGCAGTTCTTC. Translation: CASNGQADGNEQFF.